One and the same sample provided the 23 T cell receptor beta chains below, sequenced in a study of shared clonotypes between healthy human individuals. The protocol was immunoSEQ multiplex PCR, while the TCRdb copy is restricted to in-frame clones and leaves out a portion. Of some 2 million clones in the sample, about 95% were seen once. Terminally differentiated effector memory CD45RA+ cells were excluded by CCR7 positive selection of CD45RO-negative cells. The sample comprised naive CD8+ T cells sorted from blood. These receptors came from a young man in good health.

The chain recombines TRBV11-2 with TRBJ2-7; possible D gene TRBD2, 6 bases. Trimming left V 5 bases short and J 3 bases short, with 17 bases between. Per germline, CDR1 SGHAT and CDR2 FQNNGV. CDR3 length equals 15 residues. This CDR3 reads CASSDGTSTGYEQYF. For the CDR3, the DNA is TGTGCCAGCAGCGATGGGACTTCCACTGGCTACGAGCAGTACTTC.

CDR3 residues: CSVSAERNEQFF. The CDR3 bases are TGCAGCGTTTCGGCGGAGCGCAATGAGCAGTTCTTC. The rearrangement uses TRBV29-1 and TRBJ2-1; the D is unclear. The germline V gene encodes CDR1 SQVTM and CDR2 ANQGSEA. The V end was cut by 5 bases, the J end by 6 bases, with 11 bases between. The length of the CDR3 is 12 residues.

V is TRBV27 and J is TRBJ2-2; tentative D call: TRBD1 (5 bases). V was clipped by 1 base and J by 6 bases, with 18 bases between them. The CDR3 length is 17 residues. Germline values: CDR1 MNHEY, CDR2 SMNVEV (reference sequence). The CDR3: CASSLLTAGPPAGELFF. The CDR3 nucleotides read TGTGCCAGCAGTTTATTAACGGCAGGGCCGCCCGCCGGGGAGCTGTTTTTT.

This chain connects TRBV6-5 to TRBJ2-7, with D possibly being TRBD1 (5 bases). The CDR3 length is 14 residues. With 2 bases removed from V and 0 bases from J, the gap between germline ends came to 8 bases. Germline CDR1 and CDR2: MNHEY and SVGAGI. The CDR3 region is CASSYPRASYEQYF. CDR3 coding DNA: TGTGCCAGCAGTTACCCCAGGGCCTCCTACGAGCAGTACTTC.

This clone was picked up one time. The CDR3 sequence is CASSYRSIGELFF. The CDR3 nucleotides read TGTGCCAGCAGTTACCGGTCTATCGGGGAGCTGTTTTTT. The chain has TRBV6-5 and TRBJ2-2; D not resolved. CDR3 length equals 13 residues. CDR1 is MNHEY and CDR2 is SVGAGI in the germline V gene. The ends were cut back, 2 bases at V and 7 bases at J, with 8 bases in the middle.

The V call is TRBV11-2, the J call TRBJ2-7; maybe TRBD2 (7 bases). Trimming took off 7 bases at V and 2 bases at J, with 15 bases between the two ends. This CDR3 region has 14 residues. Germline CDR1 SGHAT, CDR2 FQNNGV. CDR3 sequence reads: CASTLGGAAYEQYF. The CDR3 nucleotides are TGTGCCAGCACCCTTGGGGGGGCAGCCTACGAGCAGTACTTC. The complete variable domain, with remaining parts taken from reference TRBV11-2 and TRBJ2-7, reads EAGVAQSPRYKIIEKRQSVAFWCNPISGHATLYWYQQILGQGPKLLIQFQNNGVVDDSQLPKDRFSAERLKGVDSTLKIQPAKLEDSAVYLCASTLGGAAYEQYFGPGTRLTVT.

This chain links TRBV6-6 with TRBJ2-3, with a possible D match to TRBD2 (5 bases). The CDR3 consists of 14 residues. V was trimmed by 8 bases and J by 2 bases, leaving 14 bases between them. Germline CDR1 reads MNHNY; CDR2 reads SVGAGI (reference sequence). CDR3 sequence: CASVEDRDTDTQYF. The CDR3 bases are TGTGCCAGCGTGGAAGACCGGGACACAGATACGCAGTATTTT.

The rearrangement links TRBV6-5 to TRBJ2-1; 9 positions match TRBD2. Germline CDR1 and CDR2: MNHEY and SVGAGI. This CDR3 comprises 16 residues. Losses at the gene ends were 1 base for V and 2 bases for J; bases not matched to a gene: 3. The CDR3 loop reads CASSYFSGSTYNEQFF. Here the CDR3 DNA reads TGTGCCAGCAGTTACTTTAGCGGGAGTACCTACAATGAGCAGTTCTTC.

This sequence joins TRBV4-2 and TRBJ2-7; maybe TRBD1 (7 bases). The V and J ends lost 5 bases and 6 bases respectively, with 14 bases between them. The CDR3 totals 13 residues. The germline V gene has CDR1 LGHNA and CDR2 YNFKEQ. CDR3 sequence (DNA): TGTGCCAGCAGCGCCCAGGGGGGTCTCGAGCAGTACTTC. Encoded protein: CASSAQGGLEQYF.

The V and J genes are TRBV2 and TRBJ2-1, with D maybe TRBD1 (6 bases). V dropped 3 bases and J dropped 1 base, with 19 bases sitting between them. The CDR3 consists of 18 residues. Per the germline V gene, CDR1 is SNHLY and CDR2 is FYNNEI. CDR3: CASSDGAGESISYNEQFF. In DNA form, the CDR3 reads TGTGCCAGCAGTGATGGGGCAGGGGAGTCCATATCCTACAATGAGCAGTTCTTC.

V gene TRBV10-1 combines with J gene TRBJ2-7, with TRBD2 as a possible D gene (5 bases). The CDR3 totals 13 residues. V was shortened by 4 bases and J by 7 bases, with 14 bases between the two germline ends. Per the germline V gene, CDR1 is WNHNN and CDR2 is SYGVQD (reference sequence). CDR3 loop: CASSVTRTGEQYF. For the CDR3, the DNA is TGCGCCAGCAGTGTAACTAGGACGGGGGAGCAGTACTTC.

This chain uses TRBV6-5 with TRBJ1-2, with a tentative D call TRBD1 (5 bases). CDR1 is MNHEY and CDR2 is SVGAGI in the germline V gene. The CDR3 extends over 15 amino acids. Between the trimmed V and J ends, which lost 3 bases and 4 bases, there was a span of 15 bases. CDR3 sequence (DNA): TGTGCCAGCAGTTATGGACCCAGGGATAGCTATGGCTACACCTTC. It translates to CASSYGPRDSYGYTF.

J is TRBJ1-1 and V is TRBV7-9; D call uncertain. The CDR3 has 14 residues. The V end was cut by 5 bases, the J end by 6 bases, with 16 bases between. Germline CDR1 and CDR2: SEHNR and FQNEAQ (reference sequence). The DNA of the CDR3 is TGTGCCAGCAGCCGACTAGAAGAAGATCCTGAAGCTTTCTTT. Translated: CASSRLEEDPEAFF.

V and J are TRBV19 and TRBJ1-4; perhaps TRBD1 as D (5 bases). This CDR3 is built from 15 residues. Germline V gene lookup returns CDR1 LNHDA and CDR2 SQIVND (reference sequence). V dropped 5 bases and J dropped 7 bases, with 17 bases sitting between them. The CDR3 loop is CASSVGTGGIEKLFF. The CDR3 nucleotides are TGTGCCAGTAGTGTAGGTACAGGCGGTATTGAAAAACTGTTTTTT.

The chain uses TRBV25-1 and TRBJ1-1; D is unclear. Germline CDR1 MGHDK, CDR2 SYGVNS. V was trimmed by 5 bases and J by 2 bases, leaving 12 bases between them. CDR3 length: 14 amino acids. CDR3 DNA: TGTGCCAGCAGTAGCACCGGCCGTAACACTGAAGCTTTCTTT. Amino acid sequence: CASSSTGRNTEAFF.

The chain has TRBV7-2 and TRBJ1-1; weak D call: TRBD1 (5 bases). Germline V gives CDR1 SGHTA, CDR2 FQGNSA. Trimming removed 4 bases from V and 7 bases from J, with 22 bases in between. The CDR3 sequence is 16 residues long. CDR3 DNA sequence: TGTGCCAGCAGCTCATATGCCCCCAGGAGGGGTGATGAAGCTTTCTTT. Translated, it gives CASSSYAPRRGDEAFF.

Points on this clone: The sample holds other DNA sequences that translate to the same CDR3. The rearrangement uses TRBV13 and TRBJ2-1; 7 bases are a match to TRBD1. Trimming at V came to 6 bases and at J to 7 bases, leaving 3 bases not matched to a gene. The V gene's germline CDR1 is PRHDT and CDR2 FYEKMQ (reference sequence). The CDR3 runs 12 residues. In DNA form, the CDR3 reads TGTGCCAGCAGTCTACAGGGGAATGAGCAGTTCTTC. Its protein is CASSLQGNEQFF. Full variable domain (missing parts from reference TRBV13 and TRBJ2-1): AAGVIQSPRHLIKEKRETATLKCYPIPRHDTVYWYQQGPGQDPQFLISFYEKMQSDKGSIPDRFSAQQFSDYHSELNMSSLELGDSALYFCASSLQGNEQFFGPGTRLTVL.

The table lists this clone with a few counts. The V gene is TRBV27, the J gene TRBJ1-2, with 7 positions matching TRBD1. With V trimmed by 3 bases and J by 6 bases, 4 bases remained unmatched. Germline V lookup: CDR1 MNHEY, CDR2 SMNVEV (reference sequence). This CDR3 is built from 13 residues. CDR3 loop: CASSFQGGDGYTF. In DNA, the CDR3 is TGTGCCAGCAGTTTCCAGGGGGGCGATGGCTACACCTTC.

V and J are TRBV5-1 and TRBJ2-7; no firm D call. The CDR3 runs to 13 residues. The germline V gene encodes CDR1 SGHRS and CDR2 YFSETQ. Trimming took off 2 bases at V and 3 bases at J, with 9 bases between the two ends. In DNA form, the CDR3 reads TGCGCCAGCAGCTTCGAGGCGTACTACGAGCAGTACTTC. This codes for CASSFEAYYEQYF.

V is TRBV7-9 and J is TRBJ1-4, with TRBD1 matching 7 bases. CDR3 length: 15 amino acids. Germline values: CDR1 SEHNR, CDR2 FQNEAQ (reference sequence). The J segment lost 8 bases and the V segment lost 7 bases, leaving 13 bases of the junction unmatched. This CDR3 reads CASTRGTVREEKLFF. CDR3 coding DNA: TGTGCCAGCACCCGAGGGACAGTAAGGGAAGAAAAACTGTTTTTT.

Only one count was recorded for this clone. The CDR3 protein is CASSLGLQGGTEAFF. The DNA of the CDR3 is TGTGCCAGCAGTTTGGGCCTACAGGGTGGAACTGAAGCTTTCTTT. The chain combines TRBV6-5 with TRBJ1-1; TRBD1 might be the D (6 bases). Trimming removed 4 bases at V and 5 bases at J, with 17 bases between. The CDR3 is 15 residues long. Germline CDR1 is MNHEY and CDR2 is SVGAGI.

The V call is TRBV30, the J call TRBJ1-1; no definite D call. Germline CDR1 is GTSNPN and CDR2 is SVGIG (reference sequence). V gave up 5 bases and J gave up 4 bases, with 14 bases separating them. The CDR3 runs to 13 residues. The CDR3 here is CAWEGVGSTEAFF. In DNA, the CDR3 is TGTGCCTGGGAGGGTGTCGGGAGCACTGAAGCTTTCTTT.

CDR3 amino acids: CAWSAGGSAEAFF. The DNA for the CDR3 is TGTGCCTGGAGTGCAGGGGGCAGCGCTGAAGCTTTCTTT. V gene TRBV30 combines with J gene TRBJ1-1; 8 bases map to TRBD1. CDR3 size: 13 residues. With 1 base clipped from V and 6 bases from J, the junction kept 4 bases outside the gene matches. From germline, CDR1 is GTSNPN and CDR2 SVGIG (reference sequence).